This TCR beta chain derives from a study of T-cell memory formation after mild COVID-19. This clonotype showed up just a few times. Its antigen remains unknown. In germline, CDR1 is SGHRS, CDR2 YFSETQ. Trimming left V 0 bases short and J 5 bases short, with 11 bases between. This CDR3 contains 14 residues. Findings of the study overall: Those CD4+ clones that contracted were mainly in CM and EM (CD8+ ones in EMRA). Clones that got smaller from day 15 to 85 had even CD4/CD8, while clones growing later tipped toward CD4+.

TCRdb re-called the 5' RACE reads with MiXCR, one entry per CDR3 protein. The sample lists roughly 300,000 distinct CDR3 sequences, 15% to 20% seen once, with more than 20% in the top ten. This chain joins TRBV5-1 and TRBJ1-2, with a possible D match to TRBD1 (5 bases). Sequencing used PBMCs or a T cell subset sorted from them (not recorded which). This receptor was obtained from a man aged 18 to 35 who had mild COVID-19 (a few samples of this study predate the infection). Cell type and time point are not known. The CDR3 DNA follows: TGCGCCAGCAGCTTGGACAGGCCCTCGTATGGCTACACCTTC. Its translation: CASSLDRPSYGYTF.